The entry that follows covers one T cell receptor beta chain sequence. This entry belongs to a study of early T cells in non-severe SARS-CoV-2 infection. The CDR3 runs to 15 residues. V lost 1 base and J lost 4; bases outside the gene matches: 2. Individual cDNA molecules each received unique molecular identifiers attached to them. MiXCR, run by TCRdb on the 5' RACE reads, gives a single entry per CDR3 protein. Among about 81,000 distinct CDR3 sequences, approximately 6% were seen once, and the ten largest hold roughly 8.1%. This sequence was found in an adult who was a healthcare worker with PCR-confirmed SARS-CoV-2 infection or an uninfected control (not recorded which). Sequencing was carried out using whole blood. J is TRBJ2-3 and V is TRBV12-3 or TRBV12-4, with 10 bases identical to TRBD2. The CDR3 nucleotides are TGTGCCAGCAGTTTAGGTAGCGGGGGGCCAGATACGCAGTATTTT. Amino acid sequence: CASSLGSGGPDTQYF.